The sequence of this TCR beta chain was determined in a study of T cell responses to AZD1222 COVID-19 vaccine. The sample holds a few counts of this clone. CDR3 length: 15 residues. Germline V lookup: CDR1 MNHEY, CDR2 SMNVEV (reference sequence). V was pared by 2 bases and J by 1 base, with 12 bases between. Repertoires were generated with immunoSEQ multiplex PCR, while TCRdb's copy carries only in-frame clones and drops some. The table lists under 150,000 clones, 80% to 95% of them singletons, with 3% to 4.5% in the top ten. The sequence came from an adult who received the AZD1222 COVID-19 vaccine. The specimen comprised peripheral blood, sampled 28 days after the second AZD1222 dose. The chain is built from TRBV27 and TRBJ2-7; perhaps TRBD1 as D (5 bases). CDR3: CASSLLQGASYEQYF. The DNA of the CDR3 is TGTGCCAGCAGTTTACTCCAGGGTGCTTCCTACGAGCAGTACTTC.